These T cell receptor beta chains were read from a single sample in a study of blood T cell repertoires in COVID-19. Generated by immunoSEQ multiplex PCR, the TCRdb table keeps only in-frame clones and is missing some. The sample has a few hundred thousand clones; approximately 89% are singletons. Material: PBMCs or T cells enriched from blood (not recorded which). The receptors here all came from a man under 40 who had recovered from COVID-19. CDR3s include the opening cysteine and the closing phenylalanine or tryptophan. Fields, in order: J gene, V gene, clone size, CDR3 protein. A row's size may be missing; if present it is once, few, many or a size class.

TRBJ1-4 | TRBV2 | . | CASRPDRGDEKLFF
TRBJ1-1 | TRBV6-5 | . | CASSYGGPMNTEAFF
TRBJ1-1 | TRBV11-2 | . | CASSPSWGDTEAFF
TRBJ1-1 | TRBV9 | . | CASSVGTGNTEAFF
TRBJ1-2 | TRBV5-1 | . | CASRGLSSDYGYTF
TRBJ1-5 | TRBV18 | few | CASSPSGQGAGNQPQHF
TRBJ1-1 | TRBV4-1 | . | CASSQEDPMRTEAFF
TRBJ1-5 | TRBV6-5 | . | CASSYSGGSTQHF
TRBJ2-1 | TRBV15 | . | CATSFGTKNEQFF
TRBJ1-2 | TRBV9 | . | CASSVTGLAGYTF
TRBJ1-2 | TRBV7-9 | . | CASSLGSQVSYGYTF
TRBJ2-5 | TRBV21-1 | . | CASSLRSAQETQYF
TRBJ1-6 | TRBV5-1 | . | CASSSGGSSYNSPLHF
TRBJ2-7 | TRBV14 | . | CASSLQSGEQYF
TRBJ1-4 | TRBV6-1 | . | CASSETNPGNEKLFF
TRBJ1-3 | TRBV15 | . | CATSRDRGRGNTIYF
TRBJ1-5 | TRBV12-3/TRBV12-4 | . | CASVGGMGQPQHF
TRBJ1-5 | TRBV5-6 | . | CASSYRDQPQHF
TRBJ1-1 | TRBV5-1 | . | CASSLAGTVNTEAFF
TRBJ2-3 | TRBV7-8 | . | CASSLAGTSYDTQYF
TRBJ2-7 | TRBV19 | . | CASSLGDRRPYEQYF
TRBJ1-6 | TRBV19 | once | CASSTPTDRPRGPLHF
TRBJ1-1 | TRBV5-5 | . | CASSLARAGRGLNTEAFF
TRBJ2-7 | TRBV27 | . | CASSLSEQGIDYEQYF
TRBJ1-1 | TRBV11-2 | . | CAGEGQGTEAFF
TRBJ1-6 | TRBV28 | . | CASSLAGPNSPLHF
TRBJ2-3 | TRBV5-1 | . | CASSPNRVLAGDTQYF
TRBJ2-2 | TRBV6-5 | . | CASSYGGGAAGELFF
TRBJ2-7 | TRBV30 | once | CAWSVPTSYEQYF
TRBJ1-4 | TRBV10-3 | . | CAISEDRVGEKLFF
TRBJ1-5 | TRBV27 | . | CASSPGQGNQPQHF
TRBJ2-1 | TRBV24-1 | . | CATSDPGTGNEQFF
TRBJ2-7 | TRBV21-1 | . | CASSDRQVSYEQYF
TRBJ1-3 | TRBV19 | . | CASRRPGQGGTIYF
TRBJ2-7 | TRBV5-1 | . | CASRNPGLGQYF
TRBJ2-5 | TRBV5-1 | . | CASSFGLAGVDMETQYF
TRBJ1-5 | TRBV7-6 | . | CASSSPLGGREPQHF
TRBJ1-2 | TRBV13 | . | CASSLRGSNGYTF
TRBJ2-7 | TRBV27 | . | CASSFSSGEFSYEQYF
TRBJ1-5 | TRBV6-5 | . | CASSSFGARGNQPQHF
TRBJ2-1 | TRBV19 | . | CASSNQGTGDEQFF